This TCR beta chain appears in the sequencing data of a study of identical twins. The CDR3 has 13 amino acids. The V gene's germline CDR1 is DFQATT and CDR2 SNEGSKA (reference sequence). Study-wide points: Twin-shared out-of-frame alpha sequences were enriched for low generation probability.

As for this clonotype: Its target is unknown. The junction and the germline gene differ at one end; a read error may be behind it.

A universal primer binding site was introduced by template switching. The final cDNA contained unique molecular identifiers. TCRdb used MiXCR to reprocess the 5' RACE reads, holding one entry per CDR3 protein. Of roughly 720,000 distinct CDR3 sequences listed, roughly 20% are singletons. The same specimen was also included in a second study, on T cells expressing NK-cell markers. That paper states: Roughly six donors showed dominant NKG2C+ clonotypes comprising about 1.0-8% of their CD8+ T cells.

This chain uses TRBV20-1 with TRBJ2-5, with 7 bases fitting TRBD1. The material sequenced was PBMCs. The TCR originated in a woman between 18 and 29 years old in good health. CDR3 in DNA: TGCAGTGCTTTTAAAGGGGGCGGAGAGACCCACTACTTC. Translation gives CSAFKGGGETHYF.